The 10 T cell receptor beta chains given below trace back to one sample, sequenced in a study of metastatic and nonmetastatic thyroid tumors. TCRdb re-clonotyped the PCR reads through MiXCR. The table records around 5,000 clones, more than 25% of them present only once. Treatment of any kind had been given to no patient before thyroid surgery. The source material was adjacent normal tissue. These receptors all stem from a male donor with papillary thyroid cancer or a benign thyroid nodule (not recorded which). Some clones in this sample may be carry-over from other donors' samples.

This clone was seen only a few times. This CDR3 reads CASPNHSGSLLNEQFF. CDR3 DNA: TGTGCCAGCCCCAACCATAGCGGGAGTCTTCTCAATGAGCAGTTCTTC. The V call is TRBV6-2 or TRBV6-3, the J call TRBJ2-5; 9 bases align to TRBD2. The J call may be wrong; the DNA end is better matched by TRBJ2-1. This CDR3 comprises 16 residues. CDR1 MNHEY and CDR2 SVGEGT come from the germline V gene.

This clone showed up just a few times. The chain joins TRBV4-1 to TRBJ1-2; D perhaps matches TRBD1 (6 bases). Germline V gene data show CDR1 as MGHRA and CDR2 as YSYEKL. V lost 2 bases, J lost 3 bases, and 13 bases lay in between. CDR3 length: 15 amino acids. CDR3: CASSQLRAGDYGYTF. The CDR3 DNA is TGCGCCAGCAGCCAACTCCGGGCAGGGGACTATGGCTACACCTTC.

By its share, this clone is medium-sized. CDR3 nucleotide sequence: TGCGCCAGCAGCTTGGAACAGGGCGGAAACACCATATATTTT. Its translation: CASSLEQGGNTIYF. This chain links TRBV5-1 with TRBJ1-3; possible D gene TRBD1, 6 bases. Per the germline V gene, CDR1 is SGHRS and CDR2 is YFSETQ. The CDR3 consists of 14 residues. V shed 0 bases and J shed 4 bases, with 8 bases lying between them.

The J gene is TRBJ2-3, the V gene TRBV28; D not certain. The CDR3 totals 15 residues. In germline, CDR1 is MDHEN, CDR2 SYDVKM. V lost 3 bases and J 4 bases, leaving 14 bases between the germline ends. CDR3 region: CASSLGLMDPDTQYF. DNA of the CDR3: TGTGCCAGCAGTTTGGGATTGATGGATCCAGATACGCAGTATTTT.

The rearrangement joins TRBV11-2 to TRBJ2-3; D unclear. Germline CDR1 is SGHAT and CDR2 is FQNNGV. This CDR3 has 14 amino acids. V shed 6 bases and J shed 2 bases, with 12 bases lying between them. CDR3 protein: CASRLTQHTDTQYF. The CDR3 DNA reads TGTGCCAGCAGACTCACACAGCACACAGATACGCAGTATTTT.

By proportion, this clone is medium-sized. The chain joins TRBV3-1 to TRBJ2-7; D not certain. Germline V gene sequence: CDR1 LGHDT, CDR2 YNNKEL (reference sequence). With 4 bases removed from V and 1 base from J, the gap between germline ends came to 8 bases. CDR3 length: 13 amino acids. Written as DNA, the CDR3 is TGTGCCAGCAGCCCGTCCTGGTCCTACGAGCAGTACTTC. Translated, it gives CASSPSWSYEQYF.

This clone came up a few times. At the DNA level, this CDR3 is encoded by other sequences in the same sample as well. J is TRBJ2-7 and V is TRBV20-1; D not resolved. The CDR3 length is 11 residues. Germline lookup yields CDR1 DFQATT and CDR2 SNEGSKA (reference sequence). V dropped 6 bases and J dropped 2 bases, with 8 bases sitting between them. The CDR3 sequence is CSANSAYEQYF. In DNA form, the CDR3 reads TGCAGTGCGAACAGTGCCTACGAGCAGTACTTC.

The chain combines TRBV7-2 with TRBJ1-4, with unresolved D. Germline-derived CDR1 and CDR2 are SGHTA and FQGNSA. Trimming stripped 0 bases from V and 8 bases from J, with 13 bases between. The CDR3 is 15 amino acids. The chain's CDR3 is CASSLAYGVGEKLFF. In nucleotides, the CDR3 is TGTGCCAGCAGCTTAGCGTATGGGGTAGGCGAAAAACTGTTTTTT.

This clone came up a few times. With a much larger clone just one base away, this may be a read error. The rearrangement uses TRBV6-2 or TRBV6-3 and TRBJ1-2; 7 nucleotides line up with TRBD1. The CDR3 sequence is 15 residues long. The V gene's germline CDR1 is MNHEY and CDR2 SVGEGT. CDR3 protein: CASSSDRVPNYGYTF. The CDR3 DNA reads TGTGCCAGCAGTTCCGACAGGGTTCCTAACTATGGTTACACCTTC.

By frequency in the sample, this clone is large. V gene TRBV27 combines with J gene TRBJ2-3; the D is unclear. The CDR3 consists of 13 residues. V lost 6 bases to trimming and J lost 1 base, with 8 bases between them. CDR1 is MNHEY, CDR2 SMNVEV, per germline (reference sequence). CDR3 sequence reads: CASSRTRTDTQYF. CDR3 DNA: TGTGCCAGCAGCAGGACCCGCACAGATACGCAGTATTTT.